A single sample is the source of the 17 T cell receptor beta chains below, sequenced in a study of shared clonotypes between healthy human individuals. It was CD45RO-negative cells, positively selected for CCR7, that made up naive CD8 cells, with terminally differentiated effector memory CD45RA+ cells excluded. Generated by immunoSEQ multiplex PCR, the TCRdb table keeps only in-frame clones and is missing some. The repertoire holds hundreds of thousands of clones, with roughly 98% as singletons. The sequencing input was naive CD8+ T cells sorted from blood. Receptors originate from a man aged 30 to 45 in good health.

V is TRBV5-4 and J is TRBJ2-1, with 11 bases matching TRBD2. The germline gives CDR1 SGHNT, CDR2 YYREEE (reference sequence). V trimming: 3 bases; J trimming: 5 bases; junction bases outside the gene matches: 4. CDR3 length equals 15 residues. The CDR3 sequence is CASSSGLAVNNEQFF. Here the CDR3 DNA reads TGTGCCAGCAGCTCGGGACTAGCGGTCAACAATGAGCAGTTCTTC.

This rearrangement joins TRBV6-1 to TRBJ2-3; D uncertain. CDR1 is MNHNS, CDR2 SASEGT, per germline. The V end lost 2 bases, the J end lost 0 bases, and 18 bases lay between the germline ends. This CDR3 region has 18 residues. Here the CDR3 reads CASSETLQLLSSTDTQYF. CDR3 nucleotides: TGTGCCAGCAGTGAAACCCTCCAACTGCTGTCTAGCACAGATACGCAGTATTTT.

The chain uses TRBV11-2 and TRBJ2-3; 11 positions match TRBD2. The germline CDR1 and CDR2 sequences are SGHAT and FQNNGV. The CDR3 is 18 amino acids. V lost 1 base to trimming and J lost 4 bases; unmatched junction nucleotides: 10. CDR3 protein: CASSLVGLAGGVADTQYF. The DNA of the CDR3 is TGTGCCAGCAGCTTAGTTGGGCTAGCGGGAGGAGTCGCAGATACGCAGTATTTT.

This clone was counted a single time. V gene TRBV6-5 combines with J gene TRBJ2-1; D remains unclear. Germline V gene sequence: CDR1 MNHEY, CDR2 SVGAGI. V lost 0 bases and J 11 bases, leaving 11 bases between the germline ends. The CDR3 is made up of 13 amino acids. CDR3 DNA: TGTGCCAGCAGTTACTCTTTTGGGTCCCAGCAGTTCTTC. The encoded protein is CASSYSFGSQQFF.

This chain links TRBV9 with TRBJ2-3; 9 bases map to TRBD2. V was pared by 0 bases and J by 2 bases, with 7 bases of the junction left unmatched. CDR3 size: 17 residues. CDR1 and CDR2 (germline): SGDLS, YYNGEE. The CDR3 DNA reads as TGTGCCAGCAGCGTAGTCGAAGCGGGAGGATACACAGATACGCAGTATTTT. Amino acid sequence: CASSVVEAGGYTDTQYF.

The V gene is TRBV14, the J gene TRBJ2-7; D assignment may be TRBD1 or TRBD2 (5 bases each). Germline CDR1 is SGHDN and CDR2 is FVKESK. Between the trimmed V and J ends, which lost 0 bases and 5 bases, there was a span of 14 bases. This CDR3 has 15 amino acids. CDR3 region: CASSQDPGPIHEQYF. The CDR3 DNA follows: TGTGCCAGCAGCCAAGACCCGGGACCAATCCACGAGCAGTACTTC. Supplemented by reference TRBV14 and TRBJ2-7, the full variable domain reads EAGVTQFPSHSVIEKGQTVTLRCDPISGHDNLYWYRRVMGKEIKFLLHFVKESKQDESGMPNNRFLAERTGGTYSTLKVQPAELEDSGVYFCASSQDPGPIHEQYFGPGTRLTVT.

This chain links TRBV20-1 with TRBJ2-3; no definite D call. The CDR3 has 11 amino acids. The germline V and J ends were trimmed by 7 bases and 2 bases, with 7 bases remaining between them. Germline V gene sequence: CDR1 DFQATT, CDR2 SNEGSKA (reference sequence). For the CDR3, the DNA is TGCAGTGGATCGGCCACAGATACGCAGTATTTT. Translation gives CSGSATDTQYF.

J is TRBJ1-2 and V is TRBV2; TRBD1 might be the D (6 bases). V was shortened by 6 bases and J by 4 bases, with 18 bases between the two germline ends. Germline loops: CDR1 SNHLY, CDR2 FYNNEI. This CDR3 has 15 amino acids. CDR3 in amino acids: CASSADRRGPYGYTF. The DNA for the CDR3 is TGTGCCAGCAGCGCGGACAGACGGGGACCCTATGGCTACACCTTC.

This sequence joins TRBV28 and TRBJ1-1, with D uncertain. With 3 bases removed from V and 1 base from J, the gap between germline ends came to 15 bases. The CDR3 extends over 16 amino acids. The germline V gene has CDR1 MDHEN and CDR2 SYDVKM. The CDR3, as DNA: TGTGCCAGCAGTTTTTCAGGACGCCCATCGAACACTGAAGCTTTCTTT. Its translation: CASSFSGRPSNTEAFF. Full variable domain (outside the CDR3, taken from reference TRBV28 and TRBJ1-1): DVKVTQSSRYLVKRTGEKVFLECVQDMDHENMFWYRQDPGLGLRLIYFSYDVKMKEKGDIPEGYSVSREKKERFSLILESASTNQTSMYLCASSFSGRPSNTEAFFGQGTRLTVV.

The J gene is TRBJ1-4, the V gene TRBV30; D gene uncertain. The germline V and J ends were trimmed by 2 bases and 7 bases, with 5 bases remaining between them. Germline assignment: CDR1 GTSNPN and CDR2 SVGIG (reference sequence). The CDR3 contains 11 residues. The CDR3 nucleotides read TGTGCCTGGAGTAGTACTGAAAAACTGTTTTTT. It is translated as CAWSSTEKLFF.

CDR3 nucleotides: TGTGCCAGCAGCTCTAAGGGGGGAGACTACAATGAGCAGTTCTTC. Residues: CASSSKGGDYNEQFF. The chain employs TRBV7-9 and TRBJ2-1; either TRBD1 or TRBD2 may fit D (6 bases each). This CDR3 contains 15 residues. Per the germline V gene, CDR1 is SEHNR and CDR2 is FQNEAQ (reference sequence). Trimming cost V 4 bases and J 3 bases, with 13 bases left between them.

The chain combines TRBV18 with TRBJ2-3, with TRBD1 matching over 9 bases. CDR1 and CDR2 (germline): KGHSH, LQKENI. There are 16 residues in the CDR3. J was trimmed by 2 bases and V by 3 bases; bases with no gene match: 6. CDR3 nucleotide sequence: TGTGCCAGCTCACCCCGGACAGGGGCCGACACAGATACGCAGTATTTT. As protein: CASSPRTGADTDTQYF.

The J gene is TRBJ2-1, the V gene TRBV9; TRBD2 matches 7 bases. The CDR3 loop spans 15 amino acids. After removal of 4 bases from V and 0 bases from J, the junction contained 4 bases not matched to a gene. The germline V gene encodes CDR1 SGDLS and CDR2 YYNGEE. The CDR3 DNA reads TGTGCCAGCAGCCCTCGCGGGAGCTCCTACAATGAGCAGTTCTTC. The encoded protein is CASSPRGSSYNEQFF. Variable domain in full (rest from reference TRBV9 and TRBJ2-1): DSGVTQTPKHLITATGQRVTLRCSPRSGDLSVYWYQQSLDQGLQFLIQYYNGEERAKGNILERFSAQQFPDLHSELNLSSLELGDSALYFCASSPRGSSYNEQFFGPGTRLTVL.

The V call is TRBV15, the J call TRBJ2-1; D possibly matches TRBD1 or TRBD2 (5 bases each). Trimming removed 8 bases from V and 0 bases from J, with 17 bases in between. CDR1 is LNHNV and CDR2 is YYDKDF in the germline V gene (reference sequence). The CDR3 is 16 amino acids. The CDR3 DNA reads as TGTGCCACCGCCGGGGACGGCCTTACCTCCTACAATGAGCAGTTCTTC. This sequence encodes CATAGDGLTSYNEQFF.

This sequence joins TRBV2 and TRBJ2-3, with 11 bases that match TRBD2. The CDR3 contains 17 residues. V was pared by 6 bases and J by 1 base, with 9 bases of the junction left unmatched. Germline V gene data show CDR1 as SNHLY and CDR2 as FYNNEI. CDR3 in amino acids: CASSGPSGGLGTDTQYF. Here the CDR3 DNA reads TGTGCCAGCAGCGGGCCTAGCGGGGGGTTGGGCACAGATACGCAGTATTTT.

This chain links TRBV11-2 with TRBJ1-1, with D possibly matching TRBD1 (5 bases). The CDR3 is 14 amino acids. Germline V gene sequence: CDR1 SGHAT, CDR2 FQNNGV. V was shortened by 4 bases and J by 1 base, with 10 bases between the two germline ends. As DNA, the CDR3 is TGTGCCAGCAGCTATAACACAGGGAACACTGAAGCTTTCTTT. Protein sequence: CASSYNTGNTEAFF.

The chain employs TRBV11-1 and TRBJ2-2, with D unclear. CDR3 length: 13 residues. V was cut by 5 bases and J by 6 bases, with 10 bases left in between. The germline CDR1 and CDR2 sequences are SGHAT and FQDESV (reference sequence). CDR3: CASSLYVAGELFF. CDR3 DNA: TGTGCCAGCAGCCTTTACGTGGCCGGGGAGCTGTTTTTT.